The source of this T cell receptor (beta chain) is a study of breast tumors, draining lymph nodes, adjacent tissues. This clonotype was counted ten times or more. What it binds is unknown. Whole-study results and caveats: Data fit most tumor T cells coming from lymph node, expanding in tumor. Compared with basal-like, luminal-like tumors shared significantly more repertoire with nontumor tissue. Tumor TCR diversity was below lymph nodes but above nontumor tissue.

The lymph nodes were axillary draining lymph nodes from breast cancer patients. TCRdb re-derived calls from the multiplex PCR reads in MiXCR, one entry per CDR3 protein. The table has fewer than 200,000 distinct CDR3 sequences, 30% to 35% seen once. The CDR3 has 13 residues. Per the germline V gene, CDR1 is SGHTA and CDR2 is FQGTGA. Trimming took 6 bases from V and 7 from J; bases not matched to a gene: 6. The sequenced sample was axillary lymph node tissue. This rearrangement joins TRBV7-3 to TRBJ2-1; 7 nucleotides match TRBD1. The TCR comes from a female donor with breast cancer. Some clones in this sample may be carry-over from other donors' samples. The CDR3 loop reads CASSYNRGNEQFF. The CDR3 DNA follows: TGTGCCAGCAGTTATAACAGGGGTAATGAGCAGTTCTTC.